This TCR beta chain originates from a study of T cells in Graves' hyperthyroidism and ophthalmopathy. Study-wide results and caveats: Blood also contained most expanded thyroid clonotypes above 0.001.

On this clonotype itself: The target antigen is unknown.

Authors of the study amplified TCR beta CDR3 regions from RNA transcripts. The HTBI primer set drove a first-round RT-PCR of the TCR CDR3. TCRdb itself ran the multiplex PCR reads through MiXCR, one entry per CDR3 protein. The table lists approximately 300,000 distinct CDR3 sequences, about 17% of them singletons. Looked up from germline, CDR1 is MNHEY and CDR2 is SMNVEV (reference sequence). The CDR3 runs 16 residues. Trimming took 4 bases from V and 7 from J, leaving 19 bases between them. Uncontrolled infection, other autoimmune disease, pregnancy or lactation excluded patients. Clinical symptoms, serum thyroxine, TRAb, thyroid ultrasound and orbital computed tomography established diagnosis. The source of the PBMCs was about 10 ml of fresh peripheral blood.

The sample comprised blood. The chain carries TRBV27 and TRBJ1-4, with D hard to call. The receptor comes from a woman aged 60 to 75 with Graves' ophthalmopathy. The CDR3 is CASSSGFTRLSEKLFF. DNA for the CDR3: TGTGCCAGCAGTTCAGGTTTCACTCGTTTATCTGAAAAACTGTTTTTT.